This T cell receptor (beta chain) was documented in a study of blood T cell repertoires in COVID-19. Study as a whole: T cells, B-cell-depleted T cells, or PBMCs provided the cDNA or gDNA that served as material.

Sequencing used immunoSEQ multiplex PCR; TCRdb keeps in-frame clones, though not all of them. The table shows under 130,000 clones, with roughly four fifths occurring only once. V shed 3 bases and J 1 base; nucleotides not matched to a gene: 0. The CDR3 sequence is 15 residues long. Germline CDR1 is LNHDA and CDR2 is SQIVND (reference sequence). This sequence originates from a woman aged 70-85 years with acute or convalescent COVID-19. The rearrangement uses TRBV19 and TRBJ1-5; 10 bases align to TRBD1. The sequenced material came from peripheral blood. The DNA for the CDR3 is TGTGCCAGTAGTATGGGACAGGGGAGCAATCAGCCCCAGCATTTT. Translated: CASSMGQGSNQPQHF.